This T cell receptor beta chain derives from a study of T cell responses to AZD1222 COVID-19 vaccine. The study's findings and limits: Females made up more of the donors, who were largely white British, and clonal diversity may have come out too low. As reported, nearly half of all spike-specific TCRs target variant regions that are unmutated.

Pooled together were second doses at about 4 or about 12 weeks. A note on this clone: Its antigen remains unknown.

Germline-derived CDR1 and CDR2 are SGHTA and FQGTGA. Trimming took off 0 bases at V and 7 bases at J, with 12 bases between the two ends. CDR3 length: 14 amino acids. Sequenced by immunoSEQ multiplex PCR; TCRdb stores in-frame clones only, minus some. The table records 120,000 or so clones, 85% to 90% of them present only once. The sequencing here drew on peripheral blood, taken 28 days after the second AZD1222 dose. This clonotype was sampled from an adult who received the AZD1222 COVID-19 vaccine. V usage is TRBV7-3 and J usage is TRBJ1-2, with a possible D match to TRBD1 (5 bases). The DNA of the CDR3 is TGTGCCAGCAGCTTAACGGGACCTCTTTCTGGCTACACCTTC. It translates to CASSLTGPLSGYTF.